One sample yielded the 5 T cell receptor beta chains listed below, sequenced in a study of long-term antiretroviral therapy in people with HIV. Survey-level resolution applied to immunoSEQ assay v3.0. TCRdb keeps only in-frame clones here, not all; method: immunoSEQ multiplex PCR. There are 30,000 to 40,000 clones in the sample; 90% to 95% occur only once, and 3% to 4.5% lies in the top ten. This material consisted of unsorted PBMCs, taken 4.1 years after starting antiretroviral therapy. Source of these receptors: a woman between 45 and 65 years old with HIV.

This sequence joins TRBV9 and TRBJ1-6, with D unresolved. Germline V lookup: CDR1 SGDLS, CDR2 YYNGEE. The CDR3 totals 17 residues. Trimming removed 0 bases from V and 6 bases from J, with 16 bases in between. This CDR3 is CASSVVGSIDSNSPLHF. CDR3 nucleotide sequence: TGTGCCAGCAGCGTAGTTGGATCAATCGATAGTAATTCACCCCTCCACTTT.

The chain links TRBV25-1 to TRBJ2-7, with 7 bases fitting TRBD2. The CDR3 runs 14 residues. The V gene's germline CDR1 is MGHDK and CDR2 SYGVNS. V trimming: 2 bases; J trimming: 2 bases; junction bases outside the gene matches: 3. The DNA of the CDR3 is TGTGCCAGCAGTGAACGGGGGGAGACCTACGAGCAGTACTTC. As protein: CASSERGETYEQYF.

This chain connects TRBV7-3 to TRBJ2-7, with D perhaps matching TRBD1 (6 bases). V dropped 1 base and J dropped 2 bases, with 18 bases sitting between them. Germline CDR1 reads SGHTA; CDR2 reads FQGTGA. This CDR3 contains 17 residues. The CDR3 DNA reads TGTGCCAGCAGCTTAATGGCGTCCGGGACATATCCCTACGAGCAGTACTTC. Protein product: CASSLMASGTYPYEQYF.

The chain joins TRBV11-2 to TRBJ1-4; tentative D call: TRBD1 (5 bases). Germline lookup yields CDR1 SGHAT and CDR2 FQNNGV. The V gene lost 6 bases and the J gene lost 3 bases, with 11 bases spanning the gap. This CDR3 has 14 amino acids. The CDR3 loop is CASRQGWANEKLFF. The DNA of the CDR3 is TGTGCCAGCAGGCAGGGTTGGGCTAATGAAAAACTGTTTTTT.

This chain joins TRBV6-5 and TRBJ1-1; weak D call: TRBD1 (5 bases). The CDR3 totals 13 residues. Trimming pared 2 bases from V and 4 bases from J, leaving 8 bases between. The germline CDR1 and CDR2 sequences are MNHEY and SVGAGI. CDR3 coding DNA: TGTGCCAGCAGTTACATTGGGGGCACTGAAGCTTTCTTT. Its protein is CASSYIGGTEAFF.